The present T cell receptor (beta chain) was sequenced within a study of Tregs in tolerant kidney transplant recipients (dated by TCRdb to the late 2010s). With respect to the entire study: The transplants used related donors with nonmyeloablative bone marrow transplantation, and mixed chimerism in the human trials was transient. Before combined kidney and bone marrow transplantation, this study identified donor-specific regulatory T cells using TCRbeta sequencing and then followed those same cells after transplant.

Read against the paper, the sample's time point label means: blood sample drawn before combined kidney and bone marrow transplant. Unstimulated Tregs (CD4+CD25+CD127-), CD4+ non-Tregs (CD4+CD25-), CD4 and CD8 cells were FACS-sorted from thawed PBMCs. Several combined kidney and bone marrow transplant recipients from the ITN036ST trial were included as patients, and samples were available only from these trial subjects. Healthy control blood was separated into PBMCs by Ficoll density gradient and cryopreserved, and patient PBMCs were collected both before and after transplant. Trimming at the junction amounts to 2 bases on V and 4 bases on J, and the germline ends lie 12 bases apart. The CDR3 starts with the cysteine, ends with the phenylalanine, and has 15 residues. Only the CDR3 bases that were read are kept: 36 of them, in frame from base 1. Per the germline V gene (reference sequence), LNHDA is the CDR1 and SQIVND is the CDR2.

About this clone: Its recognized antigen is unknown. The read falls 3 residues short of the CDR3 end, and the missing part is taken from the germline J gene.

Genomic DNA was extracted from sorted cells with the QIAGEN DNeasy Blood and Tissue Kit for TCRbeta CDR3 sequencing. High-throughput TCRbeta CDR3 sequencing was carried out commercially through immunoSEQ, with PCR amplification with bias correction and internal controls included. The study's own analysis went as follows. Unique productive TCRbeta sequences were defined by CDR3 nucleotide sequence where primers matched, otherwise by CDR3 amino acid sequence with Vbeta and Jbeta genes. Sorting error was corrected by removing sequences shared between sorted populations at a frequency ratio of 2:1 or less, and the remaining shared sequences were assigned to the higher population. Donor-reactive sequences were defined as at least 5-fold expanded in CFSE-low cells versus unstimulated cells, with frequency of at least 0.01% in CFSE-low cells. Repertoire divergence was quantified by Jensen-Shannon divergence calculated from the top 100 TCRbeta sequences ranked by frequency. For samples with multiple sequencing runs, sorting error was corrected separately for each run before the runs were pooled. Drawn from immuneACCESS, this table holds only the in-frame rearrangements with V and J called that TCRdb kept. Clones are partly lost; checked studies trace under half to an unresolved V gene and leave the rest unexplained. D and trimming were read from the DNA, whereas the V and J calls and clone size are those reported in that table. The table kept for this sample lists about 30,000 clones. Approximately 14% of the sample rests with the top ten.

The investigation overall reported the following: The most biologically relevant and donor-specific TCRbeta repertoire appeared to be identified by expanding Tregs with activated donor B cells. Because the PCR primers were changed over time for some patients, nucleotide-level comparison could not be performed across the samples from those patients. Biological reproducibility was not directly assessed, although technical replication error appeared to be minimal. Because only a small number of patients were included, the study had limitations, and the results will need to be validated in larger populations as well as under other immunosuppression protocols. In tolerant patients, the expansion of donor-specific Tregs was greater than global Treg expansion, suggesting that the expansion was antigen-driven rather than nonspecific.

This receptor was identified in a human donor who received a combined kidney and bone marrow transplant. The chain is encoded by TRBV19 joined to TRBJ1-5; no D gene call is confident. Specimen: CD8+ T cells from blood, collected before the transplant. The part of the CDR3 DNA that was read is TGTGCCAGTAGTATAACCCAAGGCAGAAATCAGCCC. It is translated as CASSITQGRNQP. The CDR3 in full is CASSITQGRNQPQHF.